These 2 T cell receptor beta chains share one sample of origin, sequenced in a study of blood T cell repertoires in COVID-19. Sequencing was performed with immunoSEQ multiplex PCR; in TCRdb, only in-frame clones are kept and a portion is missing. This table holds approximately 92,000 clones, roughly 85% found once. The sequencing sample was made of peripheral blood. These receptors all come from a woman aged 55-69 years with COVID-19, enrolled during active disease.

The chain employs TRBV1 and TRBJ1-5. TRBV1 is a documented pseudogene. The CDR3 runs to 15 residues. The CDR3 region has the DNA TGCACCAGCAGCCAAGGCAAGGGAGGCAATCAGCCCCAGCATTTT. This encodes CTSSQGKGGNQPQHF.

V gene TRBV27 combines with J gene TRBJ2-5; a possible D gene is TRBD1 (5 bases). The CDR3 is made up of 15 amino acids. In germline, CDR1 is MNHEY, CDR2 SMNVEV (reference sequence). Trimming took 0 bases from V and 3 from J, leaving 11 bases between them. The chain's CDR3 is CASSLSMTREETQYF. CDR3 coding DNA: TGTGCCAGCAGTTTATCGATGACCAGGGAAGAGACCCAGTACTTC.